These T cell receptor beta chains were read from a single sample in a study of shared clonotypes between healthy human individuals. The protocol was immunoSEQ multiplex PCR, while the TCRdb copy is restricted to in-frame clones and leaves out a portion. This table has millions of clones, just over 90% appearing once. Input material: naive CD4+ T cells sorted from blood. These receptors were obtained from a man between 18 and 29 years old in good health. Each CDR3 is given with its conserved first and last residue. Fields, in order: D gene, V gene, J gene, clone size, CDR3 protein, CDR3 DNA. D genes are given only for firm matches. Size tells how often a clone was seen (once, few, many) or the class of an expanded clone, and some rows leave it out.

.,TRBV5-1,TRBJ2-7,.,CASSSTRGSYEQYF,TGCGCCAGCAGCTCGACTAGGGGGTCCTACGAGCAGTACTTC
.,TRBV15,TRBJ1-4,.,CATSRDTSTNEKLFF,TGTGCCACCAGCAGAGACACCTCAACTAATGAAAAACTGTTTTTT
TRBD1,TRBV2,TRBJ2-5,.,CASSDRTGGRETQYF,TGTGCCAGCAGTGATAGGACAGGGGGGAGGGAGACCCAGTACTTC
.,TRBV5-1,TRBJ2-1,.,CASSLRDFDNEQFF,TGCGCCAGCAGCTTGCGGGACTTCGACAATGAGCAGTTCTTC
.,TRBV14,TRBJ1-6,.,CASSSLEPGGNSPLHF,TGTGCCAGCAGTTCCCTTGAGCCAGGCGGGAATTCACCCCTCCACTTT
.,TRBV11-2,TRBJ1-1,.,CASSLDLRAFF,TGTGCCAGCAGCTTAGATCTTAGAGCTTTCTTT
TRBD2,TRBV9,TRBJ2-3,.,CASSVVAGRTDTQYF,TGTGCCAGCAGCGTTGTAGCGGGGCGCACAGATACGCAGTATTTT
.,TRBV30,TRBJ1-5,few,CAWSPGGVHQPQHF,TGTGCCTGGTCGCCCGGAGGGGTTCATCAGCCCCAGCATTTT
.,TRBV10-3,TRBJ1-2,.,CAISEFADYGYTF,TGTGCCATCAGTGAGTTTGCGGACTATGGCTACACCTTC
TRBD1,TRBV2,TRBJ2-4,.,CASSTGDHKNIQYF,TGTGCCAGCAGTACAGGGGACCACAAAAACATTCAGTACTTC
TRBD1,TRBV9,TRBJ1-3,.,CASSVDDRETGNTIYF,TGTGCCAGCAGCGTAGACGACAGGGAAACAGGAAACACCATATATTTT
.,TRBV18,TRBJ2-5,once,CASSPSGTQLKETQYF,TGTGCCAGCTCACCATCAGGGACGCAACTAAAGGAGACCCAGTACTTC
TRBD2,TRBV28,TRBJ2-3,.,CASSGNWELAGGKQYF,TGTGCCAGCAGCGGAAATTGGGAGCTAGCGGGGGGGAAGCAGTATTTT
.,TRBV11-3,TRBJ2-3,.,CASSLDSITDTQYF,TGTGCCAGCAGCTTAGATTCCATAACAGATACGCAGTATTTT
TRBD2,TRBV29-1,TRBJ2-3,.,CSVKTSGTDTQYF,TGCAGCGTTAAAACTAGCGGCACAGATACGCAGTATTTT
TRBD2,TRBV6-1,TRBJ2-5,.,CASRSGGQETQYF,TGTGCCAGCAGGAGCGGGGGCCAAGAGACCCAGTACTTC
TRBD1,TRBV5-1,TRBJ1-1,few,CASSPRQGLNTEAFF,TGCGCCAGCAGCCCACGACAGGGGCTGAACACTGAAGCTTTCTTT
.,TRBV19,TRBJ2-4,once,CASSIDPTTAKNIQYF,TGTGCCAGTAGTATTGATCCGACAACCGCCAAAAACATTCAGTACTTC
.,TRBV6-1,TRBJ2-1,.,CASSEVGISYNEQFF,TGTGCCAGCAGTGAAGTGGGGATCTCCTACAATGAGCAGTTCTTC
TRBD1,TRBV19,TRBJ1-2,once,CASSIDNRGGSYGYTF,TGTGCCAGTAGTATAGACAACAGGGGAGGCAGCTATGGCTACACCTTC
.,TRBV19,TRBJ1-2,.,CASSIGVLNYGYTF,TGTGCCAGTAGTATAGGGGTCCTTAACTATGGCTACACCTTC
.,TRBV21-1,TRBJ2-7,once,CASRLTAHEQYF,TGTGCCAGCAGGCTTACAGCGCACGAGCAGTACTTC
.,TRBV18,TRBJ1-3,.,CASSPGTTDGNTIYF,TGTGCCAGCTCACCAGGGACAACCGATGGAAACACCATATATTTT
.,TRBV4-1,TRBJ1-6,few,CASSQEDLANSPLHF,TGCGCCAGCAGCCAAGAGGACCTCGCGAATTCACCCCTCCACTTT
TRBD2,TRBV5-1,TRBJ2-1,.,CASSRGTSGSSEQFF,TGCGCCAGCAGCAGGGGGACTAGTGGGTCCAGCGAGCAGTTCTTC
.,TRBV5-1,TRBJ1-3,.,CASSLAGPPSGNTIYF,TGCGCCAGCAGCTTGGCGGGTCCACCCTCTGGAAACACCATATATTTT
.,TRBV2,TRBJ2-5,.,CASLLEGPSQETQYF,TGTGCCAGCCTGCTGGAGGGACCCTCTCAAGAGACCCAGTACTTC
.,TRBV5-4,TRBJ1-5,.,CASSGGPGNNQPQHF,TGTGCCAGCAGCGGAGGGCCTGGGAACAATCAGCCCCAGCATTTT
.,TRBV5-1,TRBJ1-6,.,CASSLGPNSYNSPLHF,TGCGCCAGCAGCTTGGGACCGAACTCCTATAATTCACCCCTCCACTTT
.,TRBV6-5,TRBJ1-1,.,CASSRGQFEAFF,TGTGCCAGCAGTAGAGGACAGTTTGAAGCTTTCTTT
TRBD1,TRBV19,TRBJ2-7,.,CASSIRTGTYEQYF,TGTGCCAGTAGTATAAGGACAGGAACCTACGAGCAGTACTTC
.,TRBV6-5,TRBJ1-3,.,CASSPPGGGNTIYF,TGTGCCAGCAGTCCACCCGGGGGTGGAAACACCATATATTTT
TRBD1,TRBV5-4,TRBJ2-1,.,CASSLVWTGTTKQFF,TGTGCCAGCAGCTTGGTCTGGACAGGCACAACTAAGCAGTTCTTC
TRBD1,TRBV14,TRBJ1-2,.,CASSLTDRANYGYTF,TGTGCCAGCAGCCTCACGGACAGGGCTAACTATGGCTACACCTTC
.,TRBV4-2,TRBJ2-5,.,CASSQDSRVQETQYF,TGTGCCAGCAGCCAAGATTCGCGGGTTCAAGAGACCCAGTACTTC
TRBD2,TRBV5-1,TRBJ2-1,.,CASSTPSGRAGEQFF,TGCGCCAGCAGCACTCCTAGCGGGAGGGCCGGGGAGCAGTTCTTC
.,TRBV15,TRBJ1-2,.,CATSRSPTDGYYGYTF,TGTGCCACCAGCAGAAGCCCGACGGACGGATACTATGGCTACACCTTC
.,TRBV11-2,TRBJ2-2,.,CASSLDRGTGELFF,TGTGCCAGCAGCTTAGATCGGGGTACCGGGGAGCTGTTTTTT
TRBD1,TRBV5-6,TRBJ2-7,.,CASSLRGQGAREQYF,TGTGCCAGCAGCTTGAGGGGACAGGGGGCCAGGGAGCAGTACTTC
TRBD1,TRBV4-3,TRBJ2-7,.,CASSQVARGQGSPYEQYF,TGCGCCAGCAGCCAAGTCGCCCGGGGACAGGGAAGCCCCTACGAGCAGTACTTC
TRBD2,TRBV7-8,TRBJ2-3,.,CASSLGTSGNRDTQYF,TGTGCCAGCAGCTTGGGGACTAGCGGTAACCGGGATACGCAGTATTTT
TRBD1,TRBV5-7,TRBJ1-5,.,CASSWGQAVRDF,TGTGCCAGCAGCTGGGGACAGGCTGTTCGGGATTTT
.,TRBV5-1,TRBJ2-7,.,CASSTRDNYEQYF,TGCGCCAGCAGCACAAGGGACAACTACGAGCAGTACTTC
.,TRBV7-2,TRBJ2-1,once,CASSLATPWQVDNEQFF,TGTGCCAGCAGCTTAGCGACGCCGTGGCAGGTGGACAATGAGCAGTTCTTC
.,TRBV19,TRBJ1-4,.,CASSIDYTTNEKLFF,TGTGCCAGTAGTATAGATTACACAACTAATGAAAAACTGTTTTTT
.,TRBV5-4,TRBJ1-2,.,CASSPGTANYGYTF,TGTGCCAGCAGCCCCGGGACGGCGAACTATGGCTACACCTTC
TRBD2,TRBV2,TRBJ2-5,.,CASSEAGRLPGLAGGPGETQYF,TGTGCCAGCAGTGAAGCCGGGCGCCTCCCGGGACTAGCGGGAGGGCCTGGGGAGACCCAGTACTTC
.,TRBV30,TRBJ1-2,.,CAWIQDFTVRGANYGYTF,TGTGCCTGGATTCAGGATTTTACGGTCCGAGGGGCAAACTATGGCTACACCTTC